The 27 T cell receptor beta chains below come from one sample, sequenced in a study of monozygotic twins with cystic fibrosis. Profiled with immunoSEQ multiplex PCR; TCRdb holds only in-frame clones, not every one. The table records about 14,000 clones, 90% to 95% of them present only once. The sequenced sample consisted of blood. These receptors were obtained from a girl aged 2-10 years with cystic fibrosis.

The chain has TRBV6-5 and TRBJ1-1, with D possibly matching TRBD1 (5 bases). V shed 3 bases and J shed 4 bases, with 12 bases lying between them. Germline V lookup: CDR1 MNHEY, CDR2 SVGAGI. This CDR3 has 14 amino acids. Written as DNA, the CDR3 is TGTGCCAGCAGTTATCGGGGGGATGTCACTGAAGCTTTCTTT. It encodes CASSYRGDVTEAFF.

Here the CDR3 DNA reads TGTGCCAGCAGTCTCGGGGATGAGCAGTTCTTC. This codes for CASSLGDEQFF. The chain uses TRBV25-1 and TRBJ2-1; weak D call: TRBD2 (5 bases). This CDR3 contains 11 residues. Germline CDR1 reads MGHDK; CDR2 reads SYGVNS. The germline V and J ends were trimmed by 5 bases and 8 bases, with 7 bases remaining between them.

V usage is TRBV4-2 and J usage is TRBJ2-7, with 8 bases fitting TRBD2. Trimming took 3 bases from V and 1 from J; bases not matched to a gene: 5. CDR3 length equals 15 residues. From germline, CDR1 is LGHNA and CDR2 YNFKEQ. CDR3 sequence reads: CASSHPGLVSYEQYF. The CDR3 nucleotides are TGTGCCAGCAGCCACCCGGGACTAGTGTCCTACGAGCAGTACTTC.

This clone was detected only once. This chain connects TRBV5-5 to TRBJ2-1, with 7 bases fitting TRBD2. The ends lost 0 bases at V and 5 bases at J; junction bases unmatched: 8. Per the germline V gene, CDR1 is SGHKS and CDR2 is YYEKEE (reference sequence). The CDR3 covers 16 residues. The CDR3 DNA sequence: TGTGCCAGCAGCTTGGCCGGTAACCGGGAGGACAATGAGCAGTTCTTC. It specifies CASSLAGNREDNEQFF.

The CDR3 here is CASSLEASGSSDEQYF. CDR3 coding DNA: TGTGCCAGCAGCTTAGAGGCTAGCGGGAGCTCAGACGAGCAGTACTTC. The V call is TRBV7-6, the J call TRBJ2-7; 10 bases agree with TRBD2. The CDR3 has 16 residues. Germline loops: CDR1 SGHVS, CDR2 FNYEAQ. The ends lost 1 base at V and 5 bases at J; junction bases unmatched: 8.

This chain connects TRBV4-2 to TRBJ2-5; 13 nucleotides align to TRBD2. Germline lookup yields CDR1 LGHNA and CDR2 YNFKEQ. V lost 0 bases to trimming and J lost 1 base; unmatched junction nucleotides: 14. CDR3 length: 21 amino acids. The CDR3 bases are TGTGCCAGCAGCCAAGAGGGAGGCTGGACTAGCGGGAGAGGGGTCCAAGAGACCCAGTACTTC. Protein: CASSQEGGWTSGRGVQETQYF.

The CDR3 region has the DNA TGTGCCAGCAGCTCAGTCAGTCGAGGGCCGGGAGGCTACACCTTC. As protein: CASSSVSRGPGGYTF. This chain connects TRBV7-2 to TRBJ1-2; D not resolved. The CDR3 runs 15 residues. The V end lost 4 bases, the J end lost 8 bases, and 20 bases lay between the germline ends. Per germline, CDR1 SGHTA and CDR2 FQGNSA.

This chain links TRBV7-3 with TRBJ1-3; unclear D gene. Germline CDR1 is SGHTA and CDR2 is FQGTGA. V was trimmed by 4 bases and J by 0 bases, leaving 19 bases between them. The CDR3 spans 18 residues. The DNA for the CDR3 is TGTGCCAGCAGCTCCGGATTCCCGACTGGGAGCTCTGGAAACACCATATATTTT. Amino acid sequence: CASSSGFPTGSSGNTIYF.

This clone came up once. The CDR3 protein is CASSPRTSGNIQYF. DNA for the CDR3: TGTGCCAGCAGCCCTCGGACTAGCGGAAACATTCAGTACTTC. The genes are TRBV13 and TRBJ2-4, with TRBD2 matching 10 bases. Trimming at V came to 5 bases and at J to 6 bases, leaving 4 bases not matched to a gene. The CDR3 runs to 14 residues. Looked up from germline, CDR1 is PRHDT and CDR2 is FYEKMQ (reference sequence).

The chain joins TRBV7-9 to TRBJ2-1; TRBD2 matches 14 bases. Germline V CDR1 and CDR2: SEHNR, FQNEAQ (reference sequence). The CDR3 runs 19 residues. V dropped 1 base and J dropped 3; count of bases not matched to a gene: 8. CDR3 sequence: CASSLVVGLAGGLYNEQFF. CDR3 nucleotides: TGTGCCAGCAGCTTAGTGGTAGGACTAGCGGGAGGCCTCTACAATGAGCAGTTCTTC.

The gene calls are TRBV6-5 and TRBJ2-7; D unclear. This CDR3 has 14 residues. V was pared by 7 bases and J by 1 base, with 14 bases between. The germline V gene has CDR1 MNHEY and CDR2 SVGAGI. The CDR3 reads CASKTGPGSYEQYF. The CDR3 nucleotides read TGTGCCAGCAAAACCGGGCCCGGGTCCTACGAGCAGTACTTC.

Only one count was recorded for this clone. The chain couples TRBV14 to TRBJ2-5, with 8 bases identical to TRBD1. This CDR3 has 15 amino acids. Looked up from germline, CDR1 is SGHDN and CDR2 is FVKESK. The trim removed 4 bases at V and 4 bases at J, leaving 8 bases unmatched. This chain's CDR3 is CASSLRTGWIETQYF. For the CDR3, the DNA is TGTGCCAGCAGCCTAAGGACAGGGTGGATAGAGACCCAGTACTTC.

This chain joins TRBV7-6 and TRBJ2-1, with a weak D call TRBD2 (5 bases). The V gene's germline CDR1 is SGHVS and CDR2 FNYEAQ. The V end lost 2 bases, the J end lost 4 bases, and 15 bases lay between the germline ends. CDR3 length: 16 residues. The CDR3: CASSLRPSSTYNEQFF. The CDR3 bases are TGTGCCAGCAGCTTACGTCCTAGCTCTACTTACAATGAGCAGTTCTTC.

The V and J genes are TRBV5-4 and TRBJ2-7; 8 bases are a match to TRBD2. There are 15 residues in the CDR3. CDR1 and CDR2 (germline): SGHNT, YYREEE (reference sequence). The V segment lost 4 bases and the J segment 1 base; nucleotides outside the gene matches: 7. CDR3 nucleotides: TGTGCCAGCAGCCCTGGCGGGAGGTGGTCCTACGAGCAGTACTTC. The encoded protein is CASSPGGRWSYEQYF.

The chain employs TRBV5-6 and TRBJ2-3; D is possibly TRBD1 (6 bases). The V end lost 4 bases, the J end lost 4 bases, and 19 bases lay between the germline ends. The CDR3 covers 16 residues. Germline assignment: CDR1 SGHDT and CDR2 YYEEEE. The CDR3 loop is CASSLRGHRVADTQYF. The CDR3 DNA reads as TGTGCCAGCAGCCTCCGGGGACATCGTGTTGCAGATACGCAGTATTTT. Together with reference TRBV5-6 and TRBJ2-3, the CDR3 gives the full variable domain: DAGVTQSPTHLIKTRGQQVTLRCSPKSGHDTVSWYQQALGQGPQFIFQYYEEEERQRGNFPDRFSGHQFPNYSSELNVNALLLGDSALYLCASSLRGHRVADTQYFGPGTRLTVL.

The chain joins TRBV20-1 to TRBJ1-1; TRBD1 is a possible D gene (6 bases). The CDR3 totals 10 residues. Germline CDR1 and CDR2: DFQATT and SNEGSKA (reference sequence). The V end was cut by 6 bases, the J end by 10 bases, with 12 bases between. The CDR3 bases are TGCAGTGCCACACAACAGGGAGCTTTCTTT. Translating it yields CSATQQGAFF.

This clone occurred a few times. This chain connects TRBV28 to TRBJ2-7, with TRBD1 matching 9 bases. The CDR3 has 14 amino acids. Germline CDR1 reads MDHEN; CDR2 reads SYDVKM. J lost 1 base, V lost 5 bases, and 3 bases had no gene match. For the CDR3, the DNA is TGTGCCAGCAGTACCGACAGGGGGTCCTACGAGCAGTACTTC. Encoded protein: CASSTDRGSYEQYF.

The V gene is TRBV9, the J gene TRBJ2-1; a weak D match, TRBD2 (6 bases). Germline V gene lookup returns CDR1 SGDLS and CDR2 YYNGEE. CDR3 size: 17 residues. Trimming left V 0 bases short and J 4 bases short, with 17 bases between. CDR3 region: CASSVGGSGGLYNEQFF. CDR3 coding DNA: TGTGCCAGCAGCGTAGGGGGTAGCGGCGGACTATACAATGAGCAGTTCTTC.

V and J are TRBV7-9 and TRBJ2-7; D is undetermined. The CDR3 is 12 amino acids. The V gene lost 5 bases and the J gene lost 3 bases, with 8 bases spanning the gap. In germline, CDR1 is SEHNR, CDR2 FQNEAQ (reference sequence). The CDR3, as DNA: TGTGCCAGCAGCCCCCTTGGCTACGAGCAGTACTTC. Translation gives CASSPLGYEQYF.

The gene calls are TRBV7-2 and TRBJ1-5; a weak D match, TRBD1 (6 bases). Trimming left V 2 bases short and J 6 bases short, with 14 bases between. The CDR3 contains 15 residues. The germline V gene encodes CDR1 SGHTA and CDR2 FQGNSA. The CDR3 region is CASSLTPGESQPQHF. CDR3 nucleotide sequence: TGTGCCAGCAGCTTAACTCCAGGGGAGAGTCAGCCCCAGCATTTT.

This clone was detected once. CDR3 sequence (DNA): TGTGCCAGCAGCTTAGCGGGGCAAAACATTCAGTACTTC. This gives the protein CASSLAGQNIQYF. This chain joins TRBV7-9 and TRBJ2-4; tentative D call: TRBD1 (5 bases). Trimming removed 0 bases from V and 5 bases from J, with 5 bases in between. CDR1 is SEHNR and CDR2 is FQNEAQ in the germline V gene (reference sequence). The CDR3 loop spans 13 amino acids.

The rearrangement links TRBV4-3 to TRBJ2-7; D perhaps matches TRBD2 (6 bases). CDR3 size: 14 residues. Germline V gene sequence: CDR1 LGHNA, CDR2 YSLEER. V was clipped by 3 bases and J by 2 bases, with 11 bases between them. The CDR3 sequence: CASSHRGAPYEQYF. CDR3 sequence (DNA): TGCGCCAGCAGCCATCGCGGGGCCCCCTACGAGCAGTACTTC.

The gene calls are TRBV6-6 and TRBJ2-3; D possibly corresponds to TRBD1 (5 bases). Trimming shortened V by 2 bases and J by 5 bases, and 11 bases separated the two germline ends. The V gene's germline CDR1 is MNHNY and CDR2 SVGAGI (reference sequence). The CDR3 is made up of 14 amino acids. The CDR3 reads CASSYGAGGDTQYF. CDR3 in DNA: TGTGCCAGCAGTTACGGGGCAGGCGGAGATACGCAGTATTTT.

The genes are TRBV6-5 and TRBJ1-3; a possible D gene is TRBD1 (6 bases). This CDR3 is built from 13 residues. Germline V gives CDR1 MNHEY, CDR2 SVGAGI. V lost 6 bases, J lost 6 bases, and 12 bases lay in between. The CDR3 DNA reads TGTGCCAGCAGCCCAGGGGTCCCAAACACCATATATTTT. Its protein is CASSPGVPNTIYF.

This chain uses TRBV10-2 with TRBJ2-5; unclear D gene. The V end was cut by 6 bases, the J end by 5 bases, with 10 bases between. CDR1 WSHSY and CDR2 SAAADI come from the germline V gene. The CDR3 has 12 residues. The CDR3 region is CASSYSGETQYF. CDR3 coding DNA: TGCGCCAGCAGCTATAGTGGGGAGACCCAGTACTTC.

The CDR3 DNA sequence: TGTGCCTGGGCCCGGTACCAAGAGACCCAGTACTTC. This codes for CAWARYQETQYF. The V and J genes are TRBV30 and TRBJ2-5; D is unresolved. CDR1 GTSNPN and CDR2 SVGIG come from the germline V gene (reference sequence). The CDR3 has 12 amino acids. Trimming took 5 bases from V and 0 from J, leaving 7 bases between them.

The rearrangement uses TRBV4-2 and TRBJ1-5, with TRBD1 as a possible D gene (5 bases). This CDR3 has 13 amino acids. The ends were cut back, 4 bases at V and 7 bases at J, with 11 bases in the middle. Germline V CDR1 and CDR2: LGHNA, YNFKEQ. The CDR3 bases are TGTGCCAGCAGCCGGGACTTGGGGCAGCCCCAGCATTTT. Translated: CASSRDLGQPQHF.